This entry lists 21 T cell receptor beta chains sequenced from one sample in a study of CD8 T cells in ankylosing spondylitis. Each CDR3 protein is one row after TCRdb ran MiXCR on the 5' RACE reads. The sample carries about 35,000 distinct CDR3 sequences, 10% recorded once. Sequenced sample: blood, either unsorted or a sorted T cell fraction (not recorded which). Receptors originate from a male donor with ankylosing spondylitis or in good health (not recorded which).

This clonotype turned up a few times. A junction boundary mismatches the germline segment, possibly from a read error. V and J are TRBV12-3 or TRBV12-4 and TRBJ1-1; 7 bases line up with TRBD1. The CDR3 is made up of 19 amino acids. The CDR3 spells CAISLLAYRGSVRDTEAFF. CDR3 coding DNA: TGTGCCATCAGTTTACTCGCTTACAGGGGTTCGGTAAGGGACACTGAAGCTTTCTTT.

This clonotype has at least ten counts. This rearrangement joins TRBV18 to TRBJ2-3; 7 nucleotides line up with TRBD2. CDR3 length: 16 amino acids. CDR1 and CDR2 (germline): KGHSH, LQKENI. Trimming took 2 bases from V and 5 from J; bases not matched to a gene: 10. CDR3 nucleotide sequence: TGTGCCAGCTCACCAATCGGATCGCCGGGGGGAGATACGCAGTATTTT. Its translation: CASSPIGSPGGDTQYF.

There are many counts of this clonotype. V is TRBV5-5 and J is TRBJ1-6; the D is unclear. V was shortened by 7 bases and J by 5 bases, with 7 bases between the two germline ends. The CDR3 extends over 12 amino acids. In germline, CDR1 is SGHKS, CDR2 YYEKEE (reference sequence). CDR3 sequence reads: CASRKNNSPLHF. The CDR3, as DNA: TGTGCCAGCCGCAAAAATAATTCACCCCTCCACTTT.

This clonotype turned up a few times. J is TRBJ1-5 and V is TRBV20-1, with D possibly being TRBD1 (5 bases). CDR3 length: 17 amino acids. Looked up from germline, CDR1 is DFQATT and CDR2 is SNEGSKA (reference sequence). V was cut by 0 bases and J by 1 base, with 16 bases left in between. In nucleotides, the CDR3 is TGCAGTGCTAGAGATGGGCAGGGATTGTACAGCAATCAGCCCCAGCATTTT. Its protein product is CSARDGQGLYSNQPQHF.

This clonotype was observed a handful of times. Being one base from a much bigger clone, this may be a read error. The CDR3 sequence is CAISARDVYEQYF. In DNA, the CDR3 is TGTGCCATCAGCGCCCGGGACGTATACGAGCAGTACTTC. This rearrangement joins TRBV5-6 to TRBJ2-7; D is tentatively TRBD1 or TRBD2 (5 bases each). Germline V lookup: CDR1 SGHDT, CDR2 YYEEEE. This CDR3 spans 13 amino acids.

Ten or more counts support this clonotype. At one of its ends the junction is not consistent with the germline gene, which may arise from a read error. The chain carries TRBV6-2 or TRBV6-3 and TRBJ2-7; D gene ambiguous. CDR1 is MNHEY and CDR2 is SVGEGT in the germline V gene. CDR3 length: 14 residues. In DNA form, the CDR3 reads TGTGCCAGCAGTTACGAAACACCAGCCTATGAGCAGTACTTC. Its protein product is CASSYETPAYEQYF.

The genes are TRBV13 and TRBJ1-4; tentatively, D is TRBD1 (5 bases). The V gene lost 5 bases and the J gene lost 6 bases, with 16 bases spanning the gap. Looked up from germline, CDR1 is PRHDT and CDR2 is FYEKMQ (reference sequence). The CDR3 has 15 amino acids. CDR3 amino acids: CASSNQIGGDEKLFF. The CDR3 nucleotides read TGTGCCAGCAGCAACCAGATCGGAGGGGATGAAAAACTGTTTTTT.

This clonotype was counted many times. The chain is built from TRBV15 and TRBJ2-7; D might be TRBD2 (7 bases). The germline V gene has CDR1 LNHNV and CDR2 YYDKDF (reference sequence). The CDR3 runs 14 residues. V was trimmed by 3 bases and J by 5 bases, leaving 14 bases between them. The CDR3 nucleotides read TGTGCCACCAGCAGGGCCGGGGGGCTCAACGAGCAGTACTTC. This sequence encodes CATSRAGGLNEQYF.

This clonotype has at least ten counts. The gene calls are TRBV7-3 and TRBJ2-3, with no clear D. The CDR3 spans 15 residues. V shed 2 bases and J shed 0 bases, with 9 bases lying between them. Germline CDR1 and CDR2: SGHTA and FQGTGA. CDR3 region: CASSLGLSSTDTQYF. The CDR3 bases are TGTGCCAGCAGCTTAGGTCTGTCTAGCACAGATACGCAGTATTTT.

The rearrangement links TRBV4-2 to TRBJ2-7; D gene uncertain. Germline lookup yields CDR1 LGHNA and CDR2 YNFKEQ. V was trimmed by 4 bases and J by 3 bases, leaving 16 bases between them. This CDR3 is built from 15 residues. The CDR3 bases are TGTGCCAGCAGCCCTGGGCTCGTCGCTTACTACGAGCAGTACTTC. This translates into CASSPGLVAYYEQYF.

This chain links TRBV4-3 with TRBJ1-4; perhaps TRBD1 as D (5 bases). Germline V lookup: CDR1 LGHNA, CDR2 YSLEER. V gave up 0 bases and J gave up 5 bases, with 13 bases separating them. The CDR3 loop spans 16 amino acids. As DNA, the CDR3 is TGCGCCAGCAGCCAAGAATTCGGCAGGACAAATGAAAAACTGTTTTTT. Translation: CASSQEFGRTNEKLFF.

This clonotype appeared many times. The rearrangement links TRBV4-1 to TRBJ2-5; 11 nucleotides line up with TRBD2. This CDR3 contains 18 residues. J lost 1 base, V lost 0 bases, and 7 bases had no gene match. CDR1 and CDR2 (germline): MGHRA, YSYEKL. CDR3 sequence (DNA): TGCGCCAGCAGCCAAGATATACTAGCGGGAGCCATCCAAGAGACCCAGTACTTC. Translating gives CASSQDILAGAIQETQYF.

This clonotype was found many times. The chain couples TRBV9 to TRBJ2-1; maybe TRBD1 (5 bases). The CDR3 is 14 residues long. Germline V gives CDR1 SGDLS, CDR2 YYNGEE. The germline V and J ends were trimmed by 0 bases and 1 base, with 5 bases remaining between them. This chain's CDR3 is CASSVGQSYNEQFF. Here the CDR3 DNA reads TGTGCCAGCAGCGTAGGACAGTCCTACAATGAGCAGTTCTTC.

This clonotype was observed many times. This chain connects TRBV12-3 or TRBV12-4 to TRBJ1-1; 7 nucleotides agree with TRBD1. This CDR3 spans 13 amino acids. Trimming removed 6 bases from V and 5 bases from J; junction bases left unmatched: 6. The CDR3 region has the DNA TGTGCCAGCAGCTTATACAGGGGTACTGAAGCTTTCTTT. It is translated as CASSLYRGTEAFF.

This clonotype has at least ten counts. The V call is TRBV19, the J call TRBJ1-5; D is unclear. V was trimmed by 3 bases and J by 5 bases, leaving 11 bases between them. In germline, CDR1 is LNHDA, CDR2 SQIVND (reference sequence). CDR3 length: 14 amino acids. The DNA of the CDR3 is TGTGCCAGTAGTATGGGAGGTCCCCATCAGCCCCAGCATTTT. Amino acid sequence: CASSMGGPHQPQHF.

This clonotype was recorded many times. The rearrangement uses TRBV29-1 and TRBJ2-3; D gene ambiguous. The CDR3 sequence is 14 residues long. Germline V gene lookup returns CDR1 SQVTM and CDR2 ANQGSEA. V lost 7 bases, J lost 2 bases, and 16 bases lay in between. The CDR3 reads CSGSPGLHTDTQYF. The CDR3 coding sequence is TGCAGCGGATCCCCGGGCCTTCACACAGATACGCAGTATTTT.

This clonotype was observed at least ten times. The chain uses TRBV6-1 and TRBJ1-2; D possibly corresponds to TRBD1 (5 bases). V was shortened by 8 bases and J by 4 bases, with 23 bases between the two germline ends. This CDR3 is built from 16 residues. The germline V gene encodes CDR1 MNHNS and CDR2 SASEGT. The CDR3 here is CASPKSAAGIAYGYTF. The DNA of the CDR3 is TGTGCCAGCCCCAAGTCCGCGGCAGGGATCGCCTATGGCTACACCTTC.

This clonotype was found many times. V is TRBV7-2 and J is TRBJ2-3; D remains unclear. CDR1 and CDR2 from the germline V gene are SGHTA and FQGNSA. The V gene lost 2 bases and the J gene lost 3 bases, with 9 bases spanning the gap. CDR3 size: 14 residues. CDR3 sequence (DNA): TGTGCCAGCAGCTTAAGTAGAGGAACAGATACGCAGTATTTT. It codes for CASSLSRGTDTQYF.

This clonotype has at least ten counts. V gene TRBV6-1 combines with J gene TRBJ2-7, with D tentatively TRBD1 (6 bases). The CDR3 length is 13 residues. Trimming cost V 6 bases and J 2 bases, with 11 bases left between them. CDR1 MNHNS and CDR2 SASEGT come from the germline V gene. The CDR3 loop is CASRQGHPYEQYF. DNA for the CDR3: TGTGCCAGCAGACAGGGACATCCCTACGAGCAGTACTTC.

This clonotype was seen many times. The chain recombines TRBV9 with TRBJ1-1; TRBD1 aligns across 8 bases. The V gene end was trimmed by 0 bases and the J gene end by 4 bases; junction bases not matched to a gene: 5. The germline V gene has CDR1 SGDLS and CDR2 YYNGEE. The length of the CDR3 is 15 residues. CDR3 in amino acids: CASSVEGTGTTEAFF. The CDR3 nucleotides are TGTGCCAGCAGCGTAGAAGGGACAGGCACCACTGAAGCTTTCTTT.

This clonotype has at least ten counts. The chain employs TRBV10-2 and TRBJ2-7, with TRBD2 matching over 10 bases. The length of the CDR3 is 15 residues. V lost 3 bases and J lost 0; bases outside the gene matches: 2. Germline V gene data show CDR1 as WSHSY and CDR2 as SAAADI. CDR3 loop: CASSDSGRISYEQYF. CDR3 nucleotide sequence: TGCGCCAGCAGTGATAGCGGGAGGATCTCCTACGAGCAGTACTTC.